This T cell receptor (beta chain) was found in a study of radiation and T cells in renal cell carcinoma. Study details: Nephrectomy followed 15 Gy stereotactic body radiation by 4 weeks.

From germline, CDR1 is MNHEY and CDR2 SMNVEV (reference sequence). The CDR3 totals 16 residues. Trimming took 5 bases from V and 6 from J; bases not matched to a gene: 14. Study conclusions and caveats: Baseline intratumoral clonotype presence is unknown without pretreatment biopsies.

Time point given: blood 2 weeks post-SBRT. Documented treatment: 15 Gy SBRT to primary tumor, nephrectomy 4 weeks later. Radiation-treated patients gave blood at baseline, week 2 and week 4. The protocol was immunoSEQ multiplex PCR, while the TCRdb copy is restricted to in-frame clones and leaves out a portion. Of roughly 130,000 clones in the sample, 75% to 90% are singletons; the top ten hold around 2%. Of note for this clone: Its antigen is undetermined.

This chain connects TRBV27 to TRBJ2-7, with 9 bases that match TRBD1. The TCR comes from a woman aged 55-70 years with renal cell carcinoma. The sequences come from blood, collected from a patient whose treatment included radiotherapy and nephrectomy. The CDR3 loop reads CASSRLGTGLVSEQYF. The DNA of the CDR3 is TGTGCCAGCAGTCGCCTTGGGACAGGGTTAGTGAGCGAGCAGTACTTC.